This TCR beta chain was sequenced for a study of identical twins. This clonotype has more than one count but fewer than ten. There are 15 residues in the CDR3. Germline CDR1 reads SNHLY; CDR2 reads FYNNEI. The V and J ends lost 3 bases and 0 bases respectively, with 10 bases between them. A universal primer binding site was introduced by template switching. The final cDNA contained unique molecular identifiers. TCRdb independently ran MiXCR on the 5' RACE reads; one entry per CDR3 protein. The table includes approximately 680,000 distinct CDR3 sequences, under 8.5% detected once. The data were also submitted as part of a second study, on yellow fever vaccine responses in identical twins.

Sequencing was done on a sample of PBMCs. The rearrangement links TRBV2 to TRBJ2-3; unclear D gene. The receptor was derived from a woman aged 18-29 years in good health. This CDR3 reads CASSDNGLSTDTQYF. CDR3 nucleotide sequence: TGTGCCAGCAGTGATAACGGGCTGAGCACAGATACGCAGTATTTT.